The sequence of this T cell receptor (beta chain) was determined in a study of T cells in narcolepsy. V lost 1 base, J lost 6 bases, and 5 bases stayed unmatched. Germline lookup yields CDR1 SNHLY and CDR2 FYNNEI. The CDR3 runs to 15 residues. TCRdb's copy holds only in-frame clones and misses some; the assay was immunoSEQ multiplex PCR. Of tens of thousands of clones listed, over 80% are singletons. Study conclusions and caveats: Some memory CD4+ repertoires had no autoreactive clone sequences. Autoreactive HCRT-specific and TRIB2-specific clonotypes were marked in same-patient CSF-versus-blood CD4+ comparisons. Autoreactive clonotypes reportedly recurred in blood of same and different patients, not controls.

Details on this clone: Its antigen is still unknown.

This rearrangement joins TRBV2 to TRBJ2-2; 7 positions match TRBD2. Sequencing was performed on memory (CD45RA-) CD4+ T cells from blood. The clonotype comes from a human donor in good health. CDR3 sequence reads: CASSEVPAGAGELFF. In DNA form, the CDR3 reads TGTGCCAGCAGTGAAGTCCCCGCGGGGGCCGGGGAGCTGTTTTTT.